Detailed here is one T cell receptor (beta chain). These data originate in a study of blood T cell repertoires in COVID-19. Study background: Acute and convalescent COVID-19 samples came from the United States, Italy and Spain.

In the authors' workflow: Amplified reference gene primers provided the basis for estimating nucleated cell counts. TCRdb keeps only in-frame clones here, not all; method: immunoSEQ multiplex PCR. Clone size and the V and J calls come from that table; the DNA yielded D and trimming. This sample has around 150,000 clones; 76% occur once, and the top ten carry 3% to 4.5%. Germline-derived CDR1 and CDR2 are MNHNS and SASEGT. The CDR3 contains 16 residues. Deletions cut 0 bases from V and 7 bases from J, with 13 bases between. V gene TRBV6-1 combines with J gene TRBJ1-6, with D tentatively TRBD1 (5 bases). The clonotype comes from a woman older than 75 with acute or convalescent COVID-19. Sample: peripheral blood. DNA for the CDR3: TGTGCCAGCAGTGAAGCCTTATACAGGAACAATTCACCCCTCCACTTT. Translation: CASSEALYRNNSPLHF.